Listed below are T cell receptor beta chains from one sample, sequenced in a study of T cell repertoires in cytomegalovirus infection. These receptors have no known antigen. Each CDR3 protein gets one entry after TCRdb re-called the reads with MiXCR. The sample has approximately 910,000 distinct CDR3 sequences, less than 40% seen once. The starting material was cultured CD8+ T cells from PBMCs, obtained from culture after CMV antigen stimulation. These receptors originate from a human donor in good health (CMV status not recorded). Some clones in this sample may be carry-over from other donors' samples. CDR3s include the opening cysteine and the closing phenylalanine or tryptophan. Each record gives: V gene, J gene, CDR3 protein.

TRBV25-1	TRBJ2-1	CASSPPFGTDSYNEQFF
TRBV7-4	TRBJ2-3	CASSLGGSGTDTQYF
TRBV5-4	TRBJ2-2	CASSWAASNTGELFF
TRBV10-3	TRBJ1-2	CAIKGLSREGYTF
TRBV9	TRBJ1-6	CASNPSGSGYNSPLHF
TRBV27	TRBJ1-6	CASSLLVQGGSPLHF
TRBV7-8	TRBJ1-1	CATITMKDTEAFF
TRBV2	TRBJ2-1	CASSFPGQEYEQFF
TRBV12-3/TRBV12-4	TRBJ2-5	CASSPPGGGSETQYF
TRBV28	TRBJ1-5	CASSFGDFEGQPQHF
TRBV19	TRBJ1-4	CASSTYGTGNEKLFF
TRBV20-1	TRBJ2-1	CSAGGGGTYNEQFF
TRBV7-6	TRBJ2-3	CASSPAMGTDTQYF
TRBV5-1	TRBJ1-1	CASSLRQGIMNTEAFF